This T cell receptor beta chain appears in the sequencing data of a study of blood T cell repertoires in COVID-19. This clone was detected once. In the original workflow: Amplifying reference gene primers gave estimates of nucleated cell counts. This table comes from immunoSEQ multiplex PCR, and its TCRdb copy is limited to in-frame clones, with some not included. V, J and clone size are those of that table, while D and trimming were read from the DNA. This repertoire shows approximately 140,000 clones, approximately 83% found once; its top ten account for 2.5% to 4%. The ends lost 0 bases at V and 6 bases at J; junction bases unmatched: 5. CDR3 size: 15 residues. The germline CDR1 and CDR2 sequences are SGHRS and YFSETQ.

This TCR derives from an older man with acute or convalescent COVID-19. The chain recombines TRBV5-1 with TRBJ1-5; 8 bases fit TRBD1. The sequencing sample was made of peripheral blood. CDR3 in amino acids: CASSLGTGQGQPQHF. Here the CDR3 DNA reads TGCGCCAGCAGCTTGGGGACAGGGCAGGGTCAGCCCCAGCATTTT.